The T cell receptor beta chain under discussion was sequenced for a study of shared clonotypes between healthy human individuals. Repertoires were generated with immunoSEQ multiplex PCR, while TCRdb's copy carries only in-frame clones and drops some. Of more than 500,000 clones listed, 90% to 97% are singletons. V was shortened by 2 bases and J by 6 bases, with 8 bases between the two germline ends. In germline, CDR1 is MGHRA, CDR2 YSYEKL. CDR3 length equals 12 residues. All of the donors resided in Nashville, Tennessee, and each was a Caucasian adult. Researchers partitioned CD4+ cells into CD45RA+ naive and CD45RA-negative memory subsets.

The sequenced sample consisted of naive CD4+ T cells sorted from blood. Stated subset: CD45RA+ positively selected. The source of this sequence is a woman aged 25 to 39 in good health. This chain joins TRBV4-1 and TRBJ2-7; the D is unclear. The CDR3 protein is CASSQTVGEQYF. Here the CDR3 DNA reads TGCGCCAGCAGCCAAACGGTGGGCGAGCAGTACTTC.